This paragraph covers one T cell receptor (beta chain) sequence. Its antigen is unidentified. V was trimmed by 1 base and J by 2 bases, leaving 10 bases between them. This CDR3 region has 15 residues. Germline V CDR1 and CDR2: SEHNR, FQNEAQ (reference sequence). Naivety among CD8 cells was defined by CD45RO negativity and positive CCR7 selection, thereby excluding terminally differentiated effector memory CD45RA+ cells. Genomic DNA from each subset was divided evenly over several immunoSEQ plates. The DNA input per sorted-subset replicate PCR was about 220 ng, corresponding to 32,000 or so T cell genomes. Sequencing used immunoSEQ multiplex PCR; TCRdb keeps in-frame clones, though not all of them. The repertoire holds roughly 650,000 clones, with approximately 96% as singletons. The data belong to a study of shared clonotypes between healthy human individuals. Findings and limits, study-wide: The study generally estimated greater richness for naive than memory subsets.

The sample taken for sequencing was naive CD8+ T cells sorted from blood. This sequence joins TRBV7-9 and TRBJ2-3; a possible D gene is TRBD2 (5 bases). This TCR came from a young woman in good health. The DNA for the CDR3 is TGTGCCAGCAGCTTAGTTGAAGGACTCACAGATACGCAGTATTTT. Translation gives CASSLVEGLTDTQYF.